This entry lists 26 T cell receptor beta chains sequenced from one sample in a study of cytotoxic CD8 clonotypes in ibrutinib-treated CLL. The repertoire was sequenced with immunoSEQ multiplex PCR; TCRdb's copy has only in-frame clones and lacks some. The sample includes tens of thousands of clones, 65% to 75% of them seen just once. Source: PBMCs, taken before ibrutinib treatment. All receptors derive from a human donor with chronic lymphocytic leukemia.

The chain joins TRBV20-1 to TRBJ2-3; D is ambiguous. The CDR3 loop spans 11 amino acids. V was shortened by 6 bases and J by 6 bases, with 10 bases between the two germline ends. CDR1 and CDR2 from the germline V gene are DFQATT and SNEGSKA (reference sequence). The CDR3 here is CSAIPEDTQYF. CDR3 in DNA: TGCAGTGCCATACCCGAGGATACGCAGTATTTT.

In DNA, the CDR3 is TGTGCCAGCAGCTCACTCAGGGTAACCGGGGAGCTGTTTTTT. Residues: CASSSLRVTGELFF. The chain employs TRBV5-5 and TRBJ2-2; D is perhaps TRBD1 (5 bases). The CDR3 spans 14 residues. CDR1 and CDR2 from the germline V gene are SGHKS and YYEKEE (reference sequence). Deletions cut 3 bases from V and 5 bases from J, with 11 bases between.

The rearrangement joins TRBV29-1 to TRBJ2-1; TRBD2 agrees at 8 bases. This CDR3 has 17 amino acids. The germline CDR1 and CDR2 sequences are SQVTM and ANQGSEA. V gave up 1 base and J gave up 6 bases; unmatched junction bases: 14. In nucleotides, the CDR3 is TGCAGCGTTGAAGGCATGCGGGGACTAGGGGTTGTCAATGAGCAGTTCTTC. Its translation: CSVEGMRGLGVVNEQFF.

This rearrangement joins TRBV7-8 to TRBJ1-5, with D possibly matching TRBD1 (6 bases). The CDR3 loop spans 14 amino acids. Germline V lookup: CDR1 SGHVS, CDR2 FQNEAQ. Trimming stripped 5 bases from V and 4 bases from J, with 12 bases between. CDR3 bases: TGTGCCAGCAGCCCCCGGACAGAGAATCAGCCCCAGCATTTT. Translation gives CASSPRTENQPQHF.

Written as DNA, the CDR3 is TGTGCCAGCACCCTCTCGCGGGATCGGGTAACGCATGAAGCTTTCTTT. This sequence encodes CASTLSRDRVTHEAFF. The chain has TRBV28 and TRBJ1-1, with unresolved D. CDR1 is MDHEN and CDR2 is SYDVKM in the germline V gene. Trimming pared 7 bases from V and 7 bases from J, leaving 25 bases between. This CDR3 has 16 residues.

The chain is built from TRBV11-3 and TRBJ2-1, with TRBD2 identical over 8 bases. With V trimmed by 3 bases and J by 2 bases, 3 bases remained unmatched. Germline V gives CDR1 SGHNT, CDR2 YENEEA. The CDR3 has 15 amino acids. This CDR3 reads CASSLTSVAYNEQFF. CDR3 in DNA: TGTGCCAGCAGCTTGACTAGCGTGGCCTACAATGAGCAGTTCTTC. The full variable domain, in which reference TRBV11-3 and TRBJ2-1 provide the parts outside the CDR3, is EAGVVQSPRYKIIEKKQPVAFWCNPISGHNTLYWYLQNLGQGPELLIRYENEEAVDDSQLPKDRFSAERLKGVDSTLKIQPAELGDSAVYLCASSLTSVAYNEQFFGPGTRLTVL.

The rearrangement joins TRBV19 to TRBJ1-2; maybe TRBD1 (6 bases). V was pared by 10 bases and J by 6 bases, with 24 bases between. CDR1 LNHDA and CDR2 SQIVND come from the germline V gene (reference sequence). This CDR3 is built from 15 residues. Here the CDR3 reads CATRSRDRPWDGYTF. DNA for the CDR3: TGTGCCACACGATCTCGCGACAGGCCTTGGGATGGCTACACCTTC.

CDR3 sequence (DNA): TGTGCCAGCAGCGGGGGACAGGGGCTTCGTAGCACCGGGGAGCTGTTTTTT. Translated: CASSGGQGLRSTGELFF. The chain employs TRBV9 and TRBJ2-2; TRBD1 aligns across 10 bases. CDR3 length: 17 residues. Germline assignment: CDR1 SGDLS and CDR2 YYNGEE. J lost 4 bases, V lost 3 bases, and 9 bases had no gene match. Full variable domain (remainder filled in from reference TRBV9 and TRBJ2-2): DSGVTQTPKHLITATGQRVTLRCSPRSGDLSVYWYQQSLDQGLQFLIQYYNGEERAKGNILERFSAQQFPDLHSELNLSSLELGDSALYFCASSGGQGLRSTGELFFGEGSRLTVL.

The chain combines TRBV19 with TRBJ2-3, with 10 bases lining up with TRBD2. Looked up from germline, CDR1 is LNHDA and CDR2 is SQIVND (reference sequence). CDR3 length equals 15 residues. Losses at the gene ends were 4 bases for V and 2 bases for J; bases not matched to a gene: 3. The CDR3 sequence: CASSTGLAATDTQYF. The CDR3 DNA follows: TGTGCCAGTAGTACCGGACTAGCGGCCACAGATACGCAGTATTTT. Looking up the rest from reference TRBV19 and TRBJ2-3 gives the full variable domain: DGGITQSPKYLFRKEGQNVTLSCEQNLNHDAMYWYRQDPGQGLRLIYYSQIVNDFQKGDIAEGYSVSREKKESFPLTVTSAQKNPTAFYLCASSTGLAATDTQYFGPGTRLTVL.

V gene TRBV4-1 combines with J gene TRBJ2-7; TRBD2 aligns across 12 bases. The CDR3 covers 17 residues. Germline lookup yields CDR1 MGHRA and CDR2 YSYEKL. V shed 4 bases, J shed 5 bases, and the junction held 12 bases outside the gene matches. The CDR3 is CASSLGLAGGPVDEQYF. In DNA form, the CDR3 reads TGCGCCAGCAGCCTAGGGCTAGCGGGAGGGCCGGTGGACGAGCAGTACTTC.

The rearrangement uses TRBV19 and TRBJ1-1; 8 bases are a match to TRBD1. The CDR3 sequence is 11 residues long. Unmatched junction bases numbered 4, after V lost 6 bases and J lost 10 bases. Germline values: CDR1 LNHDA, CDR2 SQIVND (reference sequence). The CDR3 region has the DNA TGTGCCAGTAGGACAGGGGCATCAGCTTTCTTT. Its protein product is CASRTGASAFF.

V usage is TRBV9 and J usage is TRBJ2-1, with D unresolved. The V end was cut by 4 bases, the J end by 5 bases, with 4 bases between. The germline V gene has CDR1 SGDLS and CDR2 YYNGEE. This CDR3 contains 11 residues. CDR3 residues: CASSRNNEQFF. The CDR3, as DNA: TGTGCCAGCAGCAGAAACAATGAGCAGTTCTTC.

The V and J genes are TRBV5-1 and TRBJ2-1; D might be TRBD2 (5 bases). Germline loops: CDR1 SGHRS, CDR2 YFSETQ. Trimming removed 0 bases at V and 7 bases at J, with 11 bases between. This CDR3 spans 14 amino acids. The CDR3 DNA follows: TGCGCCAGCAGCTTGGAGGGAGCGTGGAATGAGCAGTTCTTC. Amino acid sequence: CASSLEGAWNEQFF. Supplemented by reference TRBV5-1 and TRBJ2-1, the full variable domain reads KAGVTQTPRYLIKTRGQQVTLSCSPISGHRSVSWYQQTPGQGLQFLFEYFSETQRNKGNFPGRFSGRQFSNSRSEMNVSTLELGDSALYLCASSLEGAWNEQFFGPGTRLTVL.

This chain joins TRBV7-6 and TRBJ2-1; 9 bases fit TRBD2. The CDR3 consists of 15 residues. Trimming removed 5 bases from V and 1 base from J; junction bases left unmatched: 3. CDR1 and CDR2 (germline): SGHVS, FNYEAQ. The CDR3 region has the DNA TGTGCCAGCAGCCTACTAGCGGGTTCCTACAATGAGCAGTTCTTC. Protein: CASSLLAGSYNEQFF.

V usage is TRBV7-9 and J usage is TRBJ1-2; D not resolved. V was cut by 2 bases and J by 0 bases, with 13 bases left in between. In germline, CDR1 is SEHNR, CDR2 FQNEAQ (reference sequence). The CDR3 has 16 amino acids. DNA for the CDR3: TGTGCCAGCAGCTTATTTAGGGCCGGTACTAACTATGGCTACACCTTC. Translation: CASSLFRAGTNYGYTF. Looking up the rest from reference TRBV7-9 and TRBJ1-2 gives the full variable domain: DTGVSQNPRHKITKRGQNVTFRCDPISEHNRLYWYRQTLGQGPEFLTYFQNEAQLEKSRLLSDRFSAERPKGSFSTLEIQRTEQGDSAMYLCASSLFRAGTNYGYTFGSGTRLTVV.

This chain joins TRBV30 and TRBJ2-3, with 7 bases fitting TRBD2. Per germline, CDR1 GTSNPN and CDR2 SVGIG (reference sequence). The V gene end was trimmed by 0 bases and the J gene end by 1 base; junction bases not matched to a gene: 16. This CDR3 has 19 amino acids. CDR3 residues: CAWSVRVSAKRDGTDTQYF. The CDR3 DNA is TGTGCCTGGAGTGTAAGAGTAAGCGCGAAGCGGGACGGCACAGATACGCAGTATTTT.

The chain links TRBV5-4 to TRBJ2-3; D might be TRBD1 (5 bases). Germline V gene data show CDR1 as SGHNT and CDR2 as YYREEE (reference sequence). The CDR3 contains 15 residues. V lost 2 bases to trimming and J lost 1 base, with 11 bases between them. The CDR3: CASSLRGGGTDTQYF. The CDR3 bases are TGTGCCAGCAGCTTAAGGGGTGGTGGCACAGATACGCAGTATTTT.

CDR3 coding DNA: TGTGCCAGCAGCTTAGCGCTGACTTCCTACAATGAGCAGTTCTTC. Protein product: CASSLALTSYNEQFF. The chain uses TRBV11-1 and TRBJ2-1; no clear D gene. This CDR3 contains 15 residues. Looked up from germline, CDR1 is SGHAT and CDR2 is FQDESV (reference sequence). V was cut by 0 bases and J by 1 base, with 7 bases left in between.

V and J are TRBV7-3 and TRBJ2-2, with a tentative D call TRBD2 (5 bases). Trimming removed 5 bases from V and 2 bases from J, with 12 bases in between. Germline lookup yields CDR1 SGHTA and CDR2 FQGTGA. The CDR3 loop spans 15 amino acids. The CDR3 spells CASSPVGGNTGELFF. The CDR3 bases are TGTGCCAGCAGCCCCGTCGGAGGTAACACCGGGGAGCTGTTTTTT.

The genes are TRBV28 and TRBJ1-5; D remains ambiguous. Trimming left V 3 bases short and J 0 bases short, with 15 bases between. CDR3 length equals 17 residues. Germline V CDR1 and CDR2: MDHEN, SYDVKM. The CDR3 spells CASSFSWSGYSNQPQHF. The CDR3, as DNA: TGTGCCAGCAGTTTTTCTTGGTCCGGATATAGCAATCAGCCCCAGCATTTT.

The CDR3 here is CASSVSGGSYNEQFF. The CDR3 DNA reads TGTGCCAGCAGCGTCTCGGGAGGGTCCTACAATGAGCAGTTCTTC. The chain links TRBV9 to TRBJ2-1; 8 bases are a match to TRBD2. Germline V lookup: CDR1 SGDLS, CDR2 YYNGEE. V was clipped by 2 bases and J by 1 base; unmatched bases: 2. This CDR3 contains 15 residues.

This chain connects TRBV4-2 to TRBJ2-7, with D perhaps TRBD1 or TRBD2 (6 bases each). CDR3 length equals 15 residues. The ends were cut back, 1 base at V and 0 bases at J, with 10 bases in the middle. Germline lookup yields CDR1 LGHNA and CDR2 YNFKEQ. For the CDR3, the DNA is TGTGCCAGCAGCCAAGGTGGGGGGCCCTCCTACGAGCAGTACTTC. Residues: CASSQGGGPSYEQYF.

J is TRBJ2-7 and V is TRBV2; a weak D match, TRBD1 (5 bases). V was trimmed by 9 bases and J by 0 bases, leaving 12 bases between them. Germline V lookup: CDR1 SNHLY, CDR2 FYNNEI. The CDR3 runs 13 residues. CDR3 amino acids: CASQGIGSYEQYF. Written as DNA, the CDR3 is TGTGCCAGTCAGGGAATCGGCTCCTACGAGCAGTACTTC.

J is TRBJ2-1 and V is TRBV6-1; weak D call: TRBD2 (6 bases). The CDR3 spans 14 residues. The V gene's germline CDR1 is MNHNS and CDR2 SASEGT. The V end was cut by 8 bases, the J end by 7 bases, with 18 bases between. CDR3 residues: CASQVGSPVNEQFF. The CDR3 DNA is TGTGCCAGCCAAGTCGGGAGCCCGGTAAATGAGCAGTTCTTC.

V is TRBV2 and J is TRBJ2-7; TRBD1 might be the D (6 bases). CDR3 size: 11 residues. Trimming removed 6 bases at V and 10 bases at J, with 13 bases between. CDR1 and CDR2 from the germline V gene are SNHLY and FYNNEI. DNA of the CDR3: TGTGCCAGCAGAGACCAGGGGAAACAGTACTTC. Translation gives CASRDQGKQYF.

The sample holds one count of this clone. This chain links TRBV27 with TRBJ2-7; 7 nucleotides align to TRBD1. The length of the CDR3 is 17 residues. V shed 2 bases and J 5 bases; nucleotides not matched to a gene: 15. Per germline, CDR1 MNHEY and CDR2 SMNVEV (reference sequence). This CDR3 is CASSLDYPTGIHDEQYF. In DNA, the CDR3 is TGTGCCAGCAGTTTAGACTACCCGACAGGGATCCACGACGAGCAGTACTTC.